This T cell receptor (beta chain) was identified in a study of CD8 T cells in ankylosing spondylitis. Study-level results: According to the report, clones linked to the disease were significantly enriched in matched synovial fluid samples taken from ankylosing spondylitis patients. With a CD8+ phenotype, disease-linked clones were relatively rare in peripheral blood. Earlier authors reported some of these motif variants in reactive arthritis synovial fluid and blood. A motif in TCR beta, a set of about 8 highly homologous variants, appeared characteristic of ankylosing spondylitis blood.

In making TCR beta libraries, quantitative 5'-RACE with molecular barcodes was used. TCRdb reanalysed the 5' RACE reads using MiXCR and keeps one entry per CDR3 protein. This sample carries 750,000 to 850,000 distinct CDR3 sequences, 12% of them seen once, and the ten largest clones take 0.45% to 0.6%. Trimming shortened V by 10 bases and J by 8 bases, and 21 bases separated the two germline ends. The CDR3 extends over 13 amino acids. CDR1 is SNHLY and CDR2 is FYNNEI in the germline V gene. Of note for this clonotype: Its antigen is not known.

The sequencing input was blood, either unsorted or a sorted T cell fraction (not recorded which). The chain is built from TRBV2 and TRBJ2-7, with D perhaps matching TRBD1 (6 bases). The TCR was taken from a male donor with ankylosing spondylitis. The CDR3 DNA reads as TGTGCCACAGTTCCCGACAGGTACCGGAAGCAGTACTTC. It translates to CATVPDRYRKQYF.